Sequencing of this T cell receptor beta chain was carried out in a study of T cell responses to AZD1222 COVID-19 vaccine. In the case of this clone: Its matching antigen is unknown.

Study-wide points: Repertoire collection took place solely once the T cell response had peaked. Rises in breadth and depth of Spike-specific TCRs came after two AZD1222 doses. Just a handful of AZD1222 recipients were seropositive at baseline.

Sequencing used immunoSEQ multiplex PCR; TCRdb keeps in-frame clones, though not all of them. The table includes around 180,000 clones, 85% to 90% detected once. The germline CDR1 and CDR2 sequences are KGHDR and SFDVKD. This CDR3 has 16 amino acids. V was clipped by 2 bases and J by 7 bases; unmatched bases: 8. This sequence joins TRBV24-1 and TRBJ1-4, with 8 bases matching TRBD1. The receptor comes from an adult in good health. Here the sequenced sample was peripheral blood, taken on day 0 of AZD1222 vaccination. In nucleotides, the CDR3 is TGTGCCACCAGTGATTCCCAGGGGGCGGTGACTGAAAAACTGTTTTTT. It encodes CATSDSQGAVTEKLFF.